The 9 T cell receptor beta chains listed next were all sequenced from one sample in a study of breast tumors, draining lymph nodes, adjacent tissues. Samples came from axillary lymph nodes draining the breast cancer. TCRdb analysed the multiplex PCR reads with MiXCR anew, one entry per CDR3 protein. Of 140,000 or so distinct CDR3 sequences in the sample, 32% were seen once. Sequenced: axillary lymph node tissue. The receptors derive from a female donor with breast cancer. Some clones in this sample may be carry-over from other donors' samples.

The sample holds many counts of this clonotype. V and J are TRBV18 and TRBJ2-5; 12 bases are a match to TRBD2. CDR3 length: 15 amino acids. Trimming took 6 bases from V and 2 from J; bases not matched to a gene: 4. The germline V gene encodes CDR1 KGHSH and CDR2 LQKENI. The CDR3 region has the DNA TGTGCCAGCTCGCCGACTAGCGGGGGACAAGAGACCCAGTACTTC. Its translation: CASSPTSGGQETQYF.

This clonotype showed up many times. The CDR3 is CASSRRDRDYEQYV. CDR3 in DNA: TGTGCCAGCAGTCGGCGGGACAGAGACTACGAGCAGTACGTC. V and J are TRBV6-6 and TRBJ2-7, with D possibly TRBD1 on 7 matching bases. V lost 5 bases, J lost 3 bases, and 14 bases lay in between. Germline V lookup: CDR1 MNHNY, CDR2 SVGAGI (reference sequence). This CDR3 has 14 amino acids.

There are many counts of this clonotype. The chain recombines TRBV7-2 with TRBJ2-3, with TRBD2 matching over 7 bases. Losses at the gene ends were 5 bases for V and 2 bases for J; bases not matched to a gene: 7. This CDR3 is built from 15 residues. Germline values: CDR1 SGHTA, CDR2 FQGNSA. The CDR3 region is CASSARGGNTDTQYF. The CDR3 DNA reads TGTGCCAGCAGCGCCCGCGGGGGAAACACAGATACGCAGTATTTT.

In this sample, this clonotype turned up many times. The DNA for the CDR3 is TGTGCCAGCAGTCCGGGCGGGACTCGGTCCTACGAGCAGTACTTC. Encoded protein: CASSPGGTRSYEQYF. The V gene is TRBV6-6, the J gene TRBJ2-7; TRBD2 might be the D (6 bases). V was trimmed by 5 bases and J by 1 base, leaving 15 bases between them. CDR3 size: 15 residues. CDR1 is MNHNY and CDR2 is SVGAGI in the germline V gene (reference sequence).

To note about this clonotype: One junction end disagrees with the germline gene, perhaps due to a read error. The rearrangement joins TRBV7-9 to TRBJ1-4; D unclear. Germline lookup yields CDR1 SEHNR and CDR2 FQNEAQ (reference sequence). CDR3 length equals 13 residues. CDR3 in amino acids: CARSLAQFENLFF. CDR3 DNA: TGTGCCCGCAGCTTAGCCCAGTTTGAAAACCTGTTTTTT.

There are many counts of this clonotype. V and J are TRBV4-2 and TRBJ1-4; a possible D gene is TRBD1 (6 bases). The ends were cut back, 4 bases at V and 6 bases at J, with 15 bases in the middle. The CDR3 runs to 15 residues. Germline CDR1 and CDR2: LGHNA and YNFKEQ. The CDR3 DNA reads TGTGCCAGCAGCCCCCTGCAAGGGGGGGATGAAAAACTGTTTTTT. Translation: CASSPLQGGDEKLFF.

The rearrangement joins TRBV5-5 to TRBJ1-4, with D possibly matching TRBD1 (6 bases). Germline V lookup: CDR1 SGHKS, CDR2 YYEKEE (reference sequence). The CDR3 consists of 17 residues. V was cut by 0 bases and J by 3 bases, with 15 bases left in between. CDR3: CASSLVRGGAANEKLFF. CDR3 bases: TGTGCCAGCAGCTTGGTGCGGGGGGGCGCCGCTAATGAAAAACTGTTTTTT.

This clonotype was seen repeatedly, ten times or more. V is TRBV19 and J is TRBJ1-2, with 10 bases aligning to TRBD1. CDR3 size: 16 residues. Germline V gene data show CDR1 as LNHDA and CDR2 as SQIVND (reference sequence). The V gene end was trimmed by 4 bases and the J gene end by 6 bases; junction bases not matched to a gene: 11. The chain's CDR3 is CASSKGVLDRGHGYTF. The CDR3 bases are TGTGCCAGTAGTAAAGGTGTGCTCGACAGGGGGCATGGCTACACCTTC.

The chain links TRBV7-2 to TRBJ2-1; 8 nucleotides match TRBD2. The junction had 11 bases not matched to a gene; V was cut back by 5 bases and J by 8 bases. The length of the CDR3 is 15 residues. The germline V gene has CDR1 SGHTA and CDR2 FQGNSA. The DNA of the CDR3 is TGTGCCAGCAGCAGGCGGGGGGATTCCCTACATGAGCAGTTCTTC. Residues: CASSRRGDSLHEQFF. Together with reference TRBV7-2 and TRBJ2-1, the CDR3 gives the full variable domain: GAGVSQSPSNKVTEKGKDVELRCDPISGHTALYWYRQSLGQGLEFLIYFQGNSAPDKSGLPSDRFSAERTGGSVSTLTIQRTQQEDSAVYLCASSRRGDSLHEQFFGPGTRLTVL.